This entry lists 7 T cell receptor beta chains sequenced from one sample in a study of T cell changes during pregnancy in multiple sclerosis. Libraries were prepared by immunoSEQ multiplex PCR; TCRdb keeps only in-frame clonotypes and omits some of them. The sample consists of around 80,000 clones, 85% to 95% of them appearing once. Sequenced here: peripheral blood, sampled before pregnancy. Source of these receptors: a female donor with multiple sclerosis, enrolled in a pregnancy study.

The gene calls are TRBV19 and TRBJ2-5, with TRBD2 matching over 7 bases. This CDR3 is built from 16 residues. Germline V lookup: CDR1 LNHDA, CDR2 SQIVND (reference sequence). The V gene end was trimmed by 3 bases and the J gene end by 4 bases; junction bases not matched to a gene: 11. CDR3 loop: CASSIFPGGGRETQYF. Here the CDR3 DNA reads TGTGCCAGTAGTATCTTTCCGGGAGGAGGAAGAGAGACCCAGTACTTC.

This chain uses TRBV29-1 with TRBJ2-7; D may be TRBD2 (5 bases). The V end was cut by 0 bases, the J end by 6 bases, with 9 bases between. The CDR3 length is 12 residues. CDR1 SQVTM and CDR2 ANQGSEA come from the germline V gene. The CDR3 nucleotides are TGCAGCGTTGAAGATGTGGAGGCCGAGCAGTACTTC. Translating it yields CSVEDVEAEQYF.

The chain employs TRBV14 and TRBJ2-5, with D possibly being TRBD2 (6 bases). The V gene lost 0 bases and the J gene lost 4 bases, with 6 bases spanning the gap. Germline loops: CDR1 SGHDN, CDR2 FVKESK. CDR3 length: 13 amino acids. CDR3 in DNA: TGTGCCAGCAGCCAAGACGGGAGAGAGACCCAGTACTTC. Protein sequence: CASSQDGRETQYF.

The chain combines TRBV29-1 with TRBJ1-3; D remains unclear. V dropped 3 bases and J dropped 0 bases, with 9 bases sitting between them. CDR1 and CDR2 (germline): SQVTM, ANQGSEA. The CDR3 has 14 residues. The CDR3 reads CSVDADLSGNTIYF. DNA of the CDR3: TGCAGCGTTGACGCGGATCTCTCTGGAAACACCATATATTTT.

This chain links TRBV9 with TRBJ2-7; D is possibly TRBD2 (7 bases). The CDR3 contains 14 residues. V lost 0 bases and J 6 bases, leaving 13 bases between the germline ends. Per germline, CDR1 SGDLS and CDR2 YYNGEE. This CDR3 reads CASSVAGEGSEQYF. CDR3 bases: TGTGCCAGCAGCGTAGCAGGGGAGGGAAGCGAGCAGTACTTC.

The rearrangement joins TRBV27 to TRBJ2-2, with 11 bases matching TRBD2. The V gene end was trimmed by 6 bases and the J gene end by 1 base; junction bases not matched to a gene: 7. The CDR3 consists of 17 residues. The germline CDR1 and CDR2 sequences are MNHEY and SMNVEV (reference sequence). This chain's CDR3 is CASRRTSGLQNTGELFF. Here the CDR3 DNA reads TGTGCCAGCAGAAGGACTAGCGGGCTTCAGAACACCGGGGAGCTGTTTTTT.

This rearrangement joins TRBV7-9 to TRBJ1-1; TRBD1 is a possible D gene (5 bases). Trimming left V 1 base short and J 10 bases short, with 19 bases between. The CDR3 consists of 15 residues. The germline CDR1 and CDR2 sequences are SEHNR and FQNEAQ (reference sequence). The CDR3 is CASSLGRGTSFAAFF. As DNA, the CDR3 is TGTGCCAGCAGCTTAGGGCGGGGGACGAGCTTTGCAGCTTTCTTT.